The rows below give T cell receptor beta chains drawn from one sample of a study of T-cell memory formation after mild COVID-19. TCRdb reprocessed the 5' RACE reads via MiXCR and lists one record per CDR3 protein. Altogether 450,000 to 650,000 distinct CDR3 sequences are present, roughly 20% being singletons, with the ten largest covering approximately 12%. Sequencing was performed on PBMCs or a T cell subset sorted from them (not recorded which). These receptors came from an adult woman who had mild COVID-19 (a few samples of this study predate the infection). Cell type and time point are not known. Each CDR3 is given with its conserved first and last residue. The D gene is left open where the match is weak. Rows give clone size only sometimes, using once, few, many, or a class for an expanded clone.

j_call d_call v_call clone_size cdr3_aa cdr3_nt
TRBJ2-5 TRBD2 TRBV3-1 few CASSPLAGGETQYF TGTGCCAGCAGCCCACTAGCGGGGGGAGAGACCCAGTACTTC
TRBJ2-7 NA TRBV7-9 NA CASSPLLPGGEYF TGTGCCAGCAGCCCACTTCTGCCCGGGGGCGAGTACTTC
TRBJ1-5 NA TRBV6-6 NA CASSALLGGQPQHF TGTGCCAGCAGTGCCCTGCTGGGCGGGCAGCCCCAGCATTTT
TRBJ1-1 TRBD1 TRBV7-9 NA CASSFSAGQVTEAFF TGTGCCAGCAGCTTTTCCGCGGGACAGGTCACTGAAGCTTTCTTT
TRBJ2-3 TRBD1 TRBV7-2 NA CASSLQGTGVTDTQYF TGTGCCAGCAGCCTCCAAGGGACAGGGGTTACCGATACGCAGTATTTT
TRBJ2-5 NA TRBV6-1 few CASSEFGGVTQETQYF TGTGCCAGCAGTGAATTTGGTGGGGTAACCCAAGAGACCCAGTACTTC
TRBJ1-2 TRBD1 TRBV4-1 few CASSRSGGGDYGYTF TGCGCCAGCAGCCGTTCAGGGGGAGGTGACTATGGCTACACCTTC
TRBJ2-5 NA TRBV14 NA CASSQGVGETQYF TGTGCCAGCAGCCAAGGCGTTGGAGAGACCCAGTACTTC
TRBJ2-3 TRBD1 TRBV7-2 NA CASSFGQGFTDTQYF TGTGCCAGCAGCTTCGGACAGGGGTTCACAGATACGCAGTATTTT
TRBJ2-1 TRBD2 TRBV24-1 NA CATSDLLAGTNEQFF TGTGCCACCAGTGATTTGCTAGCGGGGACAAATGAGCAGTTCTTC
TRBJ2-5 NA TRBV2 few CASSGGQYYQETQYF TGTGCCAGCAGCGGGGGACAGTACTACCAAGAGACCCAGTACTTC
TRBJ1-1 NA TRBV7-6 few CASSFDGGSEAFF TGTGCCAGCAGCTTCGACGGGGGCTCTGAAGCTTTCTTT
TRBJ1-2 TRBD1 TRBV20-1 few CSARSRWDSFLYTF TGCAGTGCTAGATCTCGCTGGGACAGTTTCCTCTACACCTTC
TRBJ2-7 NA TRBV29-1 NA CSVQSKYEQYF TGCAGCGTCCAATCAAAGTACGAGCAGTACTTC
TRBJ2-5 TRBD2 TRBV7-3 few CASSLTTSGTETQYF TGTGCCAGCAGCTTAACGACTAGCGGGACAGAGACCCAGTACTTC
TRBJ1-1 NA TRBV5-1 once CASSLDGTPNTEDFF TGCGCCAGCAGCTTGGACGGGACACCGAACACTGAAGATTTCTTT
TRBJ1-1 NA TRBV12-3/TRBV12-4 few CASSLWTMTGNTEAFF TGTGCCAGCAGTCTCTGGACCATGACAGGGAACACTGAAGCTTTCTTT
TRBJ2-7 NA TRBV18 NA CASSTGTVSYEQYF TGTGCCAGCTCAACCGGGACGGTTTCCTACGAGCAGTACTTC
TRBJ2-3 TRBD1 TRBV7-6 many CASSPQGDTDTQYF TGTGCCAGCAGCCCACAGGGGGACACAGATACGCAGTATTTT
TRBJ2-1 TRBD1 TRBV5-5 few CASSLGQGILNEQFF TGTGCCAGCAGCTTGGGACAGGGGATTTTGAATGAGCAGTTCTTC
TRBJ2-2 NA TRBV5-6 few CASSLEGSAWRELFF TGTGCCAGCAGCTTGGAAGGGTCTGCGTGGAGGGAGCTGTTTTTT
TRBJ2-3 NA TRBV5-4 NA CASSLVGGTSTDTQYF TGTGCCAGCAGCTTAGTTGGAGGTACTAGCACAGATACGCAGTATTTT
TRBJ1-2 TRBD1 TRBV20-1 once CSAGGGQVFYGYTF TGCAGTGCAGGGGGAGGACAGGTCTTCTATGGCTACACCTTC
TRBJ1-4 NA TRBV4-1 few CASSLSGSATNEKLFF TGCGCCAGCAGCCTCTCGGGGTCTGCAACTAATGAAAAACTGTTTTTT
TRBJ2-7 TRBD1 TRBV5-1 few CASSLAGTVPYEQYF TGCGCCAGCAGCTTGGCCGGGACAGTCCCCTACGAGCAGTACTTC
TRBJ1-4 TRBD1 TRBV4-3 NA CASSQAGQGLRSEKLFF TGCGCCAGCAGCCAAGCTGGACAGGGCCTTAGGTCTGAAAAACTGTTTTTT
TRBJ1-1 NA TRBV6-2/TRBV6-3 NA CASSYSTPNTEAFF TGTGCCAGCAGTTACTCTACACCCAACACTGAAGCTTTCTTT
TRBJ2-6 NA TRBV24-1 few CATSDLGPPGANVLTF TGTGCCACCAGTGATTTAGGACCTCCTGGGGCCAACGTCCTGACTTTC
TRBJ1-3 NA TRBV12-3/TRBV12-4 few CASVRAGNTIYF TGTGCCAGCGTACGGGCTGGAAACACCATATATTTT
TRBJ1-1 NA TRBV5-1 few CASSLIQGTNTEAFF TGCGCCAGCAGCTTGATACAGGGAACCAACACTGAAGCTTTCTTT
TRBJ1-2 NA TRBV20-1 NA CSASGDKQYGYTF TGCAGTGCTAGTGGGGACAAGCAATATGGCTACACCTTC
TRBJ2-1 NA TRBV12-3/TRBV12-4 few CASSYSGREGNEQFF TGTGCCAGCAGTTATTCCGGTAGAGAGGGCAATGAGCAGTTCTTC
TRBJ2-1 NA TRBV7-9 few CASSSFGRTGEVRNEQFF TGTGCCAGCAGCTCCTTTGGTCGGACTGGGGAAGTGAGGAATGAGCAGTTCTTC
TRBJ2-7 NA TRBV2 few CASSAEGYEQYF TGTGCCAGCAGCGCCGAGGGCTACGAGCAGTACTTC
TRBJ1-2 NA TRBV7-2 NA CASSARQEPTSGYTF TGTGCCAGCAGCGCGAGACAGGAACCTACATCGGGCTACACCTTC
TRBJ2-4 NA TRBV7-9 NA CASSLQQGPAKNIQYF TGTGCCAGCAGCTTACAGCAGGGGCCAGCCAAAAACATTCAGTACTTC
TRBJ2-3 TRBD1 TRBV7-9 many CASSLLTGGGTDTQYF TGTGCCAGCAGCTTACTCACAGGGGGCGGCACAGATACGCAGTATTTT
TRBJ2-1 NA TRBV7-9 NA CASTLPGYRETIFYNEQFF TGTGCCAGCACCCTTCCCGGATATCGCGAGACGATTTTCTACAATGAGCAGTTCTTC
TRBJ1-6 TRBD1 TRBV3-1 NA CASSQERTGGVYSPLHF TGTGCCAGCAGCCAAGAAAGGACAGGGGGCGTTTATTCACCCCTCCACTTT
TRBJ1-1 NA TRBV12-3/TRBV12-4 NA CASRERESNFGGTEAFF TGTGCCAGCAGGGAGAGGGAGTCAAATTTTGGGGGGACTGAAGCTTTCTTT
TRBJ2-2 NA TRBV4-1 few CASSQPRGSGDTGELFF TGCGCCAGCAGCCAGCCCAGGGGAAGCGGGGACACCGGGGAGCTGTTTTTT
TRBJ2-7 NA TRBV29-1 NA CSVVGSARGGYEQYF TGCAGCGTTGTAGGTTCGGCTAGGGGTGGCTACGAGCAGTACTTC
TRBJ2-5 NA TRBV5-4 NA CASSLASGQQETQYF TGTGCCAGCAGCTTGGCGTCGGGCCAGCAAGAGACCCAGTACTTC
TRBJ1-2 NA TRBV12-3/TRBV12-4 few CASSVNPRGYTF TGTGCCAGCAGTGTGAACCCTAGGGGCTACACCTTC
TRBJ2-3 NA TRBV7-9 NA CASKKCTDTQYF TGTGCCAGCAAAAAATGCACAGATACGCAGTATTTT
TRBJ2-3 NA TRBV5-1 NA CASSQGRRTDTQYF TGCGCCAGCAGCCAGGGGCGGAGGACAGATACGCAGTATTTT
TRBJ2-2 NA TRBV4-3 NA CASSQRGLGTGELFF TGCGCCAGCAGCCAACGAGGGTTGGGCACCGGGGAGCTGTTTTTT
TRBJ2-7 TRBD1 TRBV19 NA CARTGGPEQYF TGTGCCAGGACAGGGGGTCCGGAGCAGTACTTC
TRBJ2-2 TRBD2 TRBV7-3 NA CASSSSGSGTGELFF TGTGCCAGCAGCTCTAGCGGGAGTGGGACCGGGGAGCTGTTTTTT
TRBJ2-1 TRBD1 TRBV29-1 few CSLGTVNNEQFF TGCAGCCTGGGGACAGTCAACAATGAGCAGTTCTTC
TRBJ2-5 NA TRBV4-1 few CASSQDRKKETQYF TGCGCCAGCAGCCAAGATAGAAAAAAAGAGACCCAGTACTTC
TRBJ2-5 NA TRBV7-3 NA CASSLPQTGTETQYF TGTGCCAGCAGCTTACCCCAAACCGGGACGGAAACCCAGTACTTC
TRBJ2-1 TRBD2 TRBV29-1 few CSVPSGSSYNEQFF TGCAGCGTTCCTAGCGGCAGCTCCTACAATGAGCAGTTCTTC